This T cell receptor (beta chain) emerged from a study of T cell responses to AZD1222 COVID-19 vaccine. For the study at large: Combined were second doses at about 4 or about 12 weeks.

CDR3 length equals 21 residues. V lost 3 bases to trimming and J lost 4 bases; unmatched junction nucleotides: 17. CDR1 MNHEY and CDR2 SVGEGT come from the germline V gene. This clone was counted once. Only in-frame clones appear in the TCRdb table, and some are missing; sequencing was by immunoSEQ multiplex PCR. This table holds fewer than 100,000 clones, around nine tenths found once. The receptor's source is an adult in good health. The chain employs TRBV6-2 or TRBV6-3 and TRBJ2-2, with 13 bases identical to TRBD2. Sequenced here: peripheral blood, sampled on day 0 of AZD1222 vaccination. CDR3 loop: CASSYSSPWTSGRRATGELFF. The DNA for the CDR3 is TGTGCCAGCAGTTATTCTTCCCCTTGGACTAGCGGGAGAAGGGCCACCGGGGAGCTGTTTTTT.